This TCR beta chain was identified during a study of cytomegalovirus exposure and HLA in healthy donors. Germline V lookup: CDR1 SNHLY, CDR2 FYNNEI. CDR3 length equals 14 residues. V was pared by 3 bases and J by 2 bases, with 8 bases between. This clone has more than one count but fewer than ten. As yet, its antigen is unknown. 60 Vbeta and 13 Jbeta primers were used in PCR. Sequencing used immunoSEQ multiplex PCR; TCRdb keeps in-frame clones, though not all of them. The table shows over 150,000 clones, with around four fifths occurring only once. The study's findings and limits: Apart from CMV serostatus, no immune exposure information was available. Later analysis associated a missense DCLRE1C variant with TCR beta V- and J-gene trimming.

The clonotype comes from a woman aged 45 to 65 in good health and CMV-seropositive. The sample taken for sequencing was PBMCs. This chain uses TRBV2 with TRBJ1-5, with D perhaps matching TRBD1 (5 bases). The CDR3 DNA follows: TGTGCCAGCAGTGACAGGGTGGGCAATCAGCCCCAGCATTTT. This sequence encodes CASSDRVGNQPQHF.